This T cell receptor beta chain was identified in a study of blood T cell repertoires in COVID-19. Background on the study: The study drew acute and convalescent COVID-19 samples from the United States, Italy and Spain. The cDNA or gDNA used as material had been derived from T cells, B-cell-depleted T cells, or PBMCs.

V dropped 5 bases and J dropped 1 base, with 11 bases sitting between them. CDR1 is SEHNR, CDR2 FQNEAQ, per germline (reference sequence). CDR3 size: 14 residues. This table comes from immunoSEQ multiplex PCR, and its TCRdb copy is limited to in-frame clones, with some not included. The sample includes 200,000 or so clones, 65% to 85% seen only once; the top ten take roughly 6.9%. The age range of participants was about 18 to 89 years, with residence in fewer than 25 US areas. Recovery among Cohort 3 donors was established by two negative PCRs, clearance, or symptom resolution. The chain employs TRBV7-9 and TRBJ1-1; D is unclear. Sequenced sample: PBMCs or T cells enriched from blood (not recorded which). The sequence derives from a man aged 35 to 55 who had recovered from COVID-19. CDR3 loop: CASSPAHRNTEAFF. CDR3 nucleotide sequence: TGTGCCAGCAGCCCAGCCCACAGGAACACTGAAGCTTTCTTT.